This TCR beta chain came from a study of identical twins. Study results and caveats: Invariant MAIT and iNKT cells are populations that could partly confound zero-insertion analyses.

This CDR3 has 15 residues. V gave up 8 bases and J gave up 7 bases; unmatched junction bases: 8. Germline values: CDR1 SGHAT, CDR2 FQDESV (reference sequence). Points on this clonotype: Its target is not known.

MiXCR, applied by TCRdb to the 5' RACE reads, yields one record per CDR3 protein. Of about 810,000 distinct CDR3 sequences in the sample, 12% were seen once. These data are also associated with another study on yellow fever vaccine responses in identical twins.

The sequence was collected from a woman under 30 in good health. V gene TRBV11-1 combines with J gene TRBJ2-1, with TRBD2 identical over 13 bases. Sequences were obtained from PBMCs. This CDR3 is CASRPGLAGTNEQFF. The CDR3, as DNA: TGTGCCAGCCGACCGGGACTAGCGGGAACTAATGAGCAGTTCTTC.